This T cell receptor beta chain was retrieved from a study of identical twins. Study conclusions and caveats: Those out-of-frame alpha sequences shared by twins showed an excess of low generation probability. Conclusions were drawn cross-sectionally by statistical analysis, without following the same donors. Analyses based on zero insertions could be partly confounded by invariant MAIT and iNKT cells.

Concerning this clonotype itself: What it recognizes is unknown.

The CDR3 extends over 18 amino acids. Between the trimmed V and J ends, which lost 1 base and 1 base, there was a span of 16 bases. Looked up from germline, CDR1 is SGHVS and CDR2 is FNYEAQ. MiXCR was run by TCRdb on the 5' RACE reads, yielding one entry per CDR3 protein. The sample carries 450,000 or so distinct CDR3 sequences, 14% recorded once. The same data also went into a second study, on yellow fever vaccine responses in identical twins.

The chain joins TRBV7-6 to TRBJ2-2; D is possibly TRBD2 (6 bases). This TCR was sampled from a woman under 30 in good health. The sequenced material came from CD4+ T cells sorted from blood. The CDR3, as DNA: TGTGCCAGCAGCTTAGGTACAGGCGGGGACCTGAACACCGGGGAGCTGTTTTTT. Its protein product is CASSLGTGGDLNTGELFF.